This is a list of T cell receptor beta chains from one sample in a study of T cells in Graves' hyperthyroidism and ophthalmopathy. TCRdb independently ran MiXCR on the multiplex PCR reads; one entry per CDR3 protein. This repertoire shows fewer than 450,000 distinct CDR3 sequences, 11% to 15% found once; its top ten account for 25% to 30%. The sample comprised blood. The receptors stem from a man in his fifties or sixties with Graves' ophthalmopathy. Both conserved end residues are part of each CDR3. The order of the fields is D gene, J gene, clone size, V gene, CDR3 length, CDR3 DNA, CDR3 protein. D genes are given only for firm matches. Rows give clone size only sometimes, using once, few, many, or a class for an expanded clone.

>-|TRBJ2-7|many|TRBV6-5|15
TGTGCCAGCAGTTACTCGGCAAGGGGTATCTACGAGCAGTACTTC
CASSYSARGIYEQYF
>-|TRBJ1-4|-|TRBV4-1|15
TGCGCCAGCAGCCTACAGGACGGAGAGAATGAAAAACTGTTTTTT
CASSLQDGENEKLFF
>-|TRBJ2-1|-|TRBV11-1|14
TGTGCCAGCAGCTTAGAGGGAATCAGCAATGAGCAGTTCTTC
CASSLEGISNEQFF
>-|TRBJ2-5|-|TRBV29-1|13
TGCAGCGTTGCGACAGTAAATAAAGAGACCCAGTACTTC
CSVATVNKETQYF
>-|TRBJ2-1|-|TRBV5-5|13
TGTGCCAGCAGCTTGGGACAGTCCCCAGCAGCATTCTTC
CASSLGQSPAAFF
>TRBD2|TRBJ2-3|-|TRBV11-2|18
TGTGCCAGCAGCTTAGAAGCCCTAGCGGGAGCAGCTTGGGATACGCAGTATTTT
CASSLEALAGAAWDTQYF
>TRBD1|TRBJ2-5|many|TRBV27|12
TGTGCCAGCACCACGGACAGGGTGACCCAGTACTTC
CASTTDRVTQYF
>-|TRBJ2-1|few|TRBV12-3/TRBV12-4|12
TGTGCCAGTCAGGTCGTCTTCAATGAGCAGTTCTTC
CASQVVFNEQFF
>-|TRBJ1-5|few|TRBV12-3/TRBV12-4|15
TGTGCCAGCAACCTGGGGTGGCAGGGCTATCAGCCCCAGCATTTT
CASNLGWQGYQPQHF
>-|TRBJ1-5|-|TRBV27|14
TGTGCCAGCAGTTTAGCGTATCCAAATCAGCCCCAGCATTTT
CASSLAYPNQPQHF
>-|TRBJ2-7|many|TRBV5-1|14
TGCGCCAGCAGCTTGGCCCGGTCAAACTACGAGCAGTACTTC
CASSLARSNYEQYF
>-|TRBJ2-1|few|TRBV19|12
TGTGCCAGTAGTATCCAGATCAATGAGCAGTTCTTC
CASSIQINEQFF
>-|TRBJ1-1|-|TRBV27|14
TGTGCCAGCAGTTTATCGTTCCAGGGCCCTGAAGCTTTCTTT
CASSLSFQGPEAFF
>-|TRBJ2-3|many|TRBV10-3|15
TGTGCCATCAGTGCAGGGGTTCTAGGCACAGATACGCAGTATTTT
CAISAGVLGTDTQYF
>TRBD2|TRBJ2-3|many|TRBV6-1|15
TGTGCCAGCAGCCGCGCACGGCGGGAGCCAGATACGCAGTATTTT
CASSRARREPDTQYF
>-|TRBJ1-1|many|TRBV6-4|13
TGTGCCAGCAGTGACTGGTTCGGCACTGAAGCTTTCTTT
CASSDWFGTEAFF
>-|TRBJ2-1|many|TRBV20-1|15
TGCAGTGCTAGAGATTTAGGCGGCCGTTACAATGAGCAGTTCTTC
CSARDLGGRYNEQFF
>TRBD2|TRBJ2-7|many|TRBV29-1|14
TGCAGCGTCTTCTTAGCGGGAGACCCCTACGAGCAGTACTTC
CSVFLAGDPYEQYF
>-|TRBJ2-1|-|TRBV7-6|14
TGTGCCAGCAGCTTAGAGGAGCTGTACAATGAGCAGTTCTTC
CASSLEELYNEQFF
>-|TRBJ2-1|many|TRBV2|16
TGTGCCAGCAGTGAAAGAGGACAAGCGCTATACAATGAGCAGTTCTTC
CASSERGQALYNEQFF
>-|TRBJ1-2|many|TRBV2|11
TGTGCCAGCATCGGGATCTATGGCTACACCTTC
CASIGIYGYTF
>-|TRBJ1-2|few|TRBV7-3|13
TGTGCCAGCAGCTCTCGGCGAGGGGATGGCTACACCTTC
CASSSRRGDGYTF
>TRBD2|TRBJ2-1|many|TRBV2|15
TGTGCCAGCGGAGGACTAGCGGCCCACTACAATGAGCAGTTCTTC
CASGGLAAHYNEQFF
>TRBD1|TRBJ2-2|-|TRBV24-1|16
TGTGCCACCAGTAAGACCGGGACAGGGGGCACCGGGGAGCTGTTTTTT
CATSKTGTGGTGELFF
>-|TRBJ2-7|-|TRBV6-1|14
TGTGCCAGCAGGAACCGGGAGCCGACCTACGAGCAGTACTTC
CASRNREPTYEQYF
>-|TRBJ2-3|many|TRBV18|15
TGTGCCAGCTCACCAGAGACAGATCGCACAGATACGCAGTATTTT
CASSPETDRTDTQYF
>TRBD1|TRBJ2-2|-|TRBV6-6|17
TGTGCCAGCAGTTACTTAGGACAGGGGGCGAACACCGGGGAGCTGTTTTTT
CASSYLGQGANTGELFF
>TRBD1|TRBJ1-2|few|TRBV5-6|15
TGTGCCAGCGGACAACTAACCGGGACAGGCAGGGGCTACACCTTC
CASGQLTGTGRGYTF
>TRBD2|TRBJ2-7|many|TRBV20-1|14
TGCAGTGCTAGGCCGGGACTAGCTATGTACGAGCAGTACTTC
CSARPGLAMYEQYF
>-|TRBJ1-1|many|TRBV11-2|13
TGTGCCAGCAGCTTAGATGGGAACACTGAAGCTTTCTTT
CASSLDGNTEAFF
>-|TRBJ2-1|few|TRBV10-3|16
TGTGCCATCAGTGAGCTATTCGGGAGCTCCTACAATGAGCAGTTCTTC
CAISELFGSSYNEQFF
>TRBD2|TRBJ2-1|-|TRBV6-8|18
TGTGCCAGCAGTTACTCTTCACTAGCGGGAGGGATCTACAATGAGCAGTTCTTC
CASSYSSLAGGIYNEQFF
>-|TRBJ2-4|many|TRBV12-3/TRBV12-4|13
TGTGCCAGCAGTTTCGCTGTTAAAAACATTCAGTACTTC
CASSFAVKNIQYF
>-|TRBJ2-2|few|TRBV7-3|14
TGTGCCAGCAGCTTAAATTCGGGGACCGGGGAGCTGTTTTTT
CASSLNSGTGELFF
>-|TRBJ2-1|-|TRBV29-1|11
TGCAGCGTTGTGGAGCGCAGGGACAAGTTCTTC
CSVVERRDKFF
>TRBD2|TRBJ2-1|-|TRBV2|16
TGTGCCAGACAGGGACTAGCGGGAGGGCGGTACAATGAGCAGTTCTTC
CARQGLAGGRYNEQFF
>TRBD1|TRBJ1-3|many|TRBV11-2|18
TGTGCCAGCAGCCCGAGGGATATGGGACAGGGGACTGGAAACACCATATATTTT
CASSPRDMGQGTGNTIYF
>-|TRBJ2-5|many|TRBV7-2|19
TGTGCCAGCAGCCAATCACGGTATAATGGCTATTCATCACAAGAGACCCAGTACTTC
CASSQSRYNGYSSQETQYF
>-|TRBJ2-2|-|TRBV27|13
TGTGCCAGCAGTCCCCTATTTCTGGGGGAGCTGTTTTTT
CASSPLFLGELFF
>-|TRBJ2-2|many|TRBV3-1|14
TGTGCCAGCAGCCTCTACGAGATTAACGGGGAGCTGTTTTTT
CASSLYEINGELFF
>-|TRBJ1-2|many|TRBV7-2|14
TGTGCCAGCAGCTTCCAGCAGGGTGGGACTGGCTACACCTTC
CASSFQQGGTGYTF
>-|TRBJ2-1|many|TRBV5-1|15
TGCGCCAGCAGGTCCGGGGCTTTAGCCTACAATGAGCAGTTCTTC
CASRSGALAYNEQFF
>-|TRBJ2-3|many|TRBV5-1|15
TGCGCCAGCAGCTTATATCAGGCTAGCACAGATACGCAGTATTTT
CASSLYQASTDTQYF
>-|TRBJ1-1|many|TRBV11-2|13
TGTGCCAGCAGCTTACCGGGGAACACTGAAGCTTTCTTT
CASSLPGNTEAFF